This T cell receptor beta chain was sequenced for a study of circulating and synovial CD4+ cells in juvenile arthritis. Produced via immunoSEQ multiplex PCR; TCRdb's table is partial and in-frame only. The sample carries 30,000 to 40,000 clones, about 95% recorded once. There are a few counts of this clone. Its matching antigen is unknown. Study-level findings and limits: Circulating pathogenic-like lymphocytes shared a substantially higher fraction of CDR3 sequences with synovium than bulk blood.

Germline V gene data show CDR1 as MNHEY and CDR2 as SVGAGI. The CDR3 runs 13 residues. V gave up 6 bases and J gave up 3 bases, with 9 bases separating them. This TCR derives from a human donor with juvenile idiopathic arthritis. The sequenced sample was CD4+ T cells from blood. The rearrangement joins TRBV6-5 to TRBJ1-3, with TRBD1 as a possible D gene (5 bases). This chain's CDR3 is CASREGHGNTIYF. For the CDR3, the DNA is TGTGCCAGCAGGGAGGGGCATGGAAACACCATATATTTT.